This T cell receptor (beta chain) was recorded in a study of identical twins. The CDR3 totals 14 residues. Germline lookup yields CDR1 ENHRY and CDR2 SYGVKD. V lost 6 bases, J lost 1 base, and 12 bases lay in between. Template switching supplied a universal primer site; unique molecular identifiers were carried on the cDNA. TCRdb independently ran MiXCR on the 5' RACE reads; one entry per CDR3 protein. The data show 500,000 to 600,000 distinct CDR3 sequences, less than 25% seen once. Only healthy Caucasians were included as donors. Separately, the same data were catalogued under a study of T cells expressing NK-cell markers. In that study: A few donors' CD3+CD56-NKG2C+ cells were dominated by the same clonotypes.

The chain couples TRBV10-3 to TRBJ1-1, with D possibly TRBD1 on 5 matching bases. The receptor was isolated from a woman aged 18-29 years in good health. The sample comprised CD4+ T cells sorted from blood. The CDR3 spells CAIRNSGQNTEAFF. CDR3 bases: TGTGCCATCAGGAACTCCGGACAGAACACTGAAGCTTTCTTT.